A selection of T cell receptor beta chains follows, all from one sample in a study of blood T cells in healthy people across ages. TCRdb processed the 5' RACE reads anew with MiXCR; each CDR3 protein has one entry. The top ten hold over 2.5% of the sample, which has about 780,000 distinct CDR3 sequences, roughly 25% seen once. These data were also filed under a second study, of T cells of mothers and their children.

Sequencing was done on a sample of blood. The receptors here all came from a boy between 10 and 17 years old in good health. Both conserved end residues are part of each CDR3. A D gene is named only where the DNA matches it firmly. Where a row states a size, it is once, few, many or the class of an expanded clone; other rows omit it.

TRBV6-5	NA	TRBJ1-1	NA	TGTGCCAGTCGAAGAGCGGGGAACACTGAAGCTTTCTTT	CASRRAGNTEAFF
TRBV12-3/TRBV12-4	NA	TRBJ1-2	NA	TGTGCCAGCACCCCCGGGGGGGGCAACTATGGCTACACCTTC	CASTPGGGNYGYTF
TRBV6-5	many	TRBJ2-2	NA	TGTGCCAGCAGTTCCAACGCCGGGGAGCTGTTTTTT	CASSSNAGELFF
TRBV7-9	NA	TRBJ1-5	NA	TGTGCCAGCAGCTCCTATCCAGGGGTTCATCAGCCCCAGCATTTT	CASSSYPGVHQPQHF
TRBV29-1	NA	TRBJ2-7	NA	TGCAGCGTTGGACAGCACCACGAGCAGTACTTC	CSVGQHHEQYF
TRBV9	NA	TRBJ2-5	TRBD2	TGTGCCAGCAGCGTACTGGGGACTAGCAGGGAGACCCAGTACTTC	CASSVLGTSRETQYF
TRBV3-1	once	TRBJ2-2	NA	TGTGCCAGCAGCCAAGATATTGCGAGGTCCGGGGAGCTGTTTTTT	CASSQDIARSGELFF
TRBV20-1	NA	TRBJ1-1	NA	TGCAGTGTCCCAAGGGGGGGGGACACTGAAGCTTTCTTT	CSVPRGGDTEAFF
TRBV7-9	NA	TRBJ2-1	NA	TGTGCCAGCAGCTTAGCGCCGGGACAAACAGATAGCAATGAGCAGTTCTTC	CASSLAPGQTDSNEQFF
TRBV7-6	few	TRBJ2-1	NA	TGTGCCAGCAGCTTAGCGAGGGGAAGGGCGAATGAGCAGTTCTTC	CASSLARGRANEQFF
TRBV28	few	TRBJ2-7	NA	TGTGACAGCAGCGCAGGGAATGGGGTCTACGAGCAGTACTTC	CDSSAGNGVYEQYF
TRBV6-2/TRBV6-3	NA	TRBJ2-1	TRBD2	TGTGCCAGCAGTTACTCTCGAGGTTTCGGGGGGAATGAGCAGTTCTTC	CASSYSRGFGGNEQFF
TRBV28	NA	TRBJ2-3	TRBD1	TGTGCCAGCAGCTCCGGGGACAGACGCACAGATACGCAGTATTTT	CASSSGDRRTDTQYF
TRBV7-9	NA	TRBJ2-5	NA	TGTGCCAGCAGCTTGAGGACGTCACCACAAGAGACCCAGTACTTC	CASSLRTSPQETQYF
TRBV11-2	NA	TRBJ1-4	NA	TGTGCCAGCAGGACACCCAGGCATGAAAAACTGTTTTTT	CASRTPRHEKLFF
TRBV27	few	TRBJ2-2	NA	TGTGCCAGCATGGCAGGGAGGCGGCCGGCCGGGGAGCTGTTTTTT	CASMAGRRPAGELFF
TRBV5-1	few	TRBJ2-5	NA	TGCGCCAGCAGCTTGGAACGGGGGGCTCAGAAAATAGAGACCCAGTACTTC	CASSLERGAQKIETQYF
TRBV5-1	NA	TRBJ2-7	TRBD1	TGCGCCAGCAGCGACCCGACAGGGGGCTACGAGCAGTACTTC	CASSDPTGGYEQYF
TRBV25-1	NA	TRBJ2-5	NA	TGTGCCAGCAGTGAAGGGGCCAGGCTTCAAGAGACCCAGTACTTC	CASSEGARLQETQYF
TRBV12-3/TRBV12-4	NA	TRBJ1-6	NA	TGTGCCAGCAGTTCCCACGCCGGGACGGGAAATTCACCCCTCCACTTT	CASSSHAGTGNSPLHF
TRBV2	NA	TRBJ2-7	NA	TGTGCCAGCACAGGGGTTTTGGCGTACGAGCAGTACTTC	CASTGVLAYEQYF
TRBV5-1	few	TRBJ2-1	TRBD2	TGCGCCAGCAGCTTGGATCGGACTAGCGGGGGGCGGGAGCAGTTCTTC	CASSLDRTSGGREQFF
TRBV7-9	NA	TRBJ1-1	NA	TGTGCCACCACCTCTTTTTCCCGCACTGAAGCTTTCTTT	CATTSFSRTEAFF
TRBV6-5	few	TRBJ2-2	NA	TGTGCCAGCAGTTACTCCGGACTCCCGACCGGGGAGCTGTTTTTT	CASSYSGLPTGELFF
TRBV6-6	few	TRBJ2-3	TRBD1	TGTGCCAGCAGTTACTCGGACAGCCCGGGACAGCCCCAGTATTTT	CASSYSDSPGQPQYF
TRBV3-1	NA	TRBJ2-7	NA	TGTGCCAGCAGCCAAGAAGACAGACTCTCCTACGAGCAGTACTTC	CASSQEDRLSYEQYF
TRBV28	NA	TRBJ2-7	TRBD2	TGTGCCAGCAGTTTATCTCAAGGAGCGGGGGGGCCCGAGCAGTACTTC	CASSLSQGAGGPEQYF
TRBV7-9	few	TRBJ1-6	NA	TGTGCCAGCAGCTCTAACATCTATAATTCACCCCTCCACTTT	CASSSNIYNSPLHF
TRBV12-3/TRBV12-4	few	TRBJ2-2	NA	TGTGCCAGCAGACCGCCGGGTCTATACACCGGGGAGCTGTTTTTT	CASRPPGLYTGELFF
TRBV11-2	few	TRBJ2-1	TRBD1	TGTGCCAGCAGCCCCCGACAGGGGGCCACATACAATGAGCAGTTCTTC	CASSPRQGATYNEQFF
TRBV7-9	NA	TRBJ2-7	TRBD2	TGTGCCAGCAGCTTGAAGCGGGGGGGCCTTGACGAGCAGTACTTC	CASSLKRGGLDEQYF
TRBV12-3/TRBV12-4	many	TRBJ1-2	TRBD1	TGTGCCAGCAGTTTATTGGACAGGGTCTATGGCTACACCTTC	CASSLLDRVYGYTF